This T cell receptor beta chain was sequenced for a study of cytomegalovirus exposure and HLA in healthy donors. Study conclusions and caveats: The majority of TCR sequences were rare, yet some public TCRs appeared in many donors. V- and J-gene trimming in TCR beta was tied to a missense DCLRE1C variant by an analysis performed later.

This clone has just a few counts. Its antigen is undetermined. The CDR3 is 12 residues long. The germline CDR1 and CDR2 sequences are SGHVS and FNYEAQ. V dropped 5 bases and J dropped 11 bases, with 15 bases sitting between them. Healthy bone marrow donors made up the cohort. This PCR relied on a set of 60 Vbeta primers and 13 Jbeta primers. Assay used: immunoSEQ multiplex PCR; TCRdb lists only in-frame clones, some missing. The table records roughly 110,000 clones, around two thirds of them present only once. This receptor was obtained from a human donor in good health. This chain joins TRBV7-6 and TRBJ2-5, with D possibly being TRBD2 (5 bases). Sequencing used PBMCs. CDR3 in DNA: TGTGCCAGCAGCGCTCGTGGGAGAGAGCAGTACTTC. Amino acids: CASSARGREQYF.